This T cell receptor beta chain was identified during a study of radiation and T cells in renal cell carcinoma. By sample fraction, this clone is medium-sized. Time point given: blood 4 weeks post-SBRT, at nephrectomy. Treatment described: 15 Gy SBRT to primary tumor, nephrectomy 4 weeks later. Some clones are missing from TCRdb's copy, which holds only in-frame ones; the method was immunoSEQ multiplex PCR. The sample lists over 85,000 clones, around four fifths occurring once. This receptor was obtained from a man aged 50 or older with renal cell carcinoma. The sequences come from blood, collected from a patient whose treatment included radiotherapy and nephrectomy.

DNA of the CDR3: TGTGCCAGTAGTATAGATGGGGCAGGCTTGGGCTACACCTTC. Its protein product is CASSIDGAGLGYTF. The V and J genes are TRBV19 and TRBJ1-2; tentatively, D is TRBD1 (5 bases). The V end was cut by 0 bases, the J end by 8 bases, with 13 bases between. The CDR3 is 14 amino acids. Germline CDR1 and CDR2: LNHDA and SQIVND (reference sequence).